A single sample is the source of the 14 T cell receptor beta chains below, sequenced in a study of T cells in Graves' hyperthyroidism and ophthalmopathy. Amplified TCR beta CDR3 regions came from RNA transcripts. First-round RT-PCR targeting the TCR CDR3 was performed with the HTBI primer set. One entry per CDR3 protein, called by TCRdb with MiXCR from the multiplex PCR reads. The repertoire holds some 350,000 distinct CDR3 sequences, with about a fifth as singletons. The specimen was blood. These receptor sequences come from a woman in her late teens or twenties with Graves' hyperthyroidism.

As for this clonotype: A clone one base away is much larger, so this may be a read error. The chain joins TRBV25-1 to TRBJ2-5; possible D gene TRBD2, 6 bases. Per the germline V gene, CDR1 is MGHDK and CDR2 is SYGVNS. The CDR3 extends over 15 amino acids. DNA for the CDR3: TGTGTCAGCAGCCCCTCAGACCGGAGGGTAGAGACCCAGTACTTC. As protein: CVSSPSDRRVETQYF.

The rearrangement joins TRBV29-1 to TRBJ2-7; TRBD1 matches 10 bases. The trim removed 4 bases at V and 0 bases at J, leaving 3 bases unmatched. The CDR3 extends over 14 amino acids. CDR1 is SQVTM, CDR2 ANQGSEA, per germline. CDR3 DNA: TGCAGCGTTGCGACAGGGGGCAGCTCCTACGAGCAGTACTTC. It codes for CSVATGGSSYEQYF.

This clonotype was seen many times. The gene calls are TRBV29-1 and TRBJ2-5, with D possibly TRBD2 on 5 matching bases. The CDR3 sequence is 12 residues long. Germline V CDR1 and CDR2: SQVTM, ANQGSEA. Deletions cut 4 bases from V and 0 bases from J, with 6 bases between. CDR3 DNA sequence: TGCAGCGTTGCGCGGGACCAAGAGACCCAGTACTTC. It is translated as CSVARDQETQYF.

With regard to this clonotype: A read error may be the cause here, since a much bigger clone is one base away. V is TRBV4-1 and J is TRBJ1-5, with 7 bases identical to TRBD1. This CDR3 has 14 residues. After removal of 1 base from V and 10 bases from J, the junction contained 7 bases not matched to a gene. The germline gives CDR1 MGHRA, CDR2 YSYEKL. CDR3 coding DNA: TGCGCCAGCAGCCAAGGACAGGGTTGGGATCCCCAGCATTTT. Encoded protein: CASSQGQGWDPQHF.

The chain joins TRBV6-1 to TRBJ1-1, with 9 bases lining up with TRBD1. Trimming took 7 bases from V and 1 from J; bases not matched to a gene: 4. This CDR3 region has 14 residues. From germline, CDR1 is MNHNS and CDR2 SASEGT. The CDR3 loop is CASTDRGQNTEAFF. Here the CDR3 DNA reads TGTGCCAGCACGGACAGGGGTCAGAACACTGAAGCTTTCTTT.

This clonotype was recorded many times. This chain joins TRBV20-1 and TRBJ1-2; tentatively, D is TRBD1 (5 bases). This CDR3 has 14 amino acids. Trimming took off 5 bases at V and 0 bases at J, with 13 bases between the two ends. Germline CDR1 DFQATT, CDR2 SNEGSKA (reference sequence). This CDR3 is CSALDRIANYGYTF. CDR3 in DNA: TGCAGTGCTCTAGACAGAATAGCTAACTATGGCTACACCTTC.

This clonotype was observed many times. V is TRBV4-1 and J is TRBJ1-1; unclear D gene. Per the germline V gene, CDR1 is MGHRA and CDR2 is YSYEKL. Trimming took 0 bases from V and 0 from J, leaving 11 bases between them. The CDR3 totals 16 residues. This chain's CDR3 is CASSQEAGIMNTEAFF. For the CDR3, the DNA is TGCGCCAGCAGCCAAGAAGCGGGAATTATGAACACTGAAGCTTTCTTT.

V and J are TRBV28 and TRBJ2-7, with D unresolved. In germline, CDR1 is MDHEN, CDR2 SYDVKM. Trimming cost V 3 bases and J 2 bases, with 20 bases left between them. This CDR3 contains 17 residues. The CDR3 loop is CASSLLGSGWSAYEQYF. The CDR3 nucleotides read TGTGCCAGCAGTTTGCTGGGTTCGGGCTGGAGCGCCTACGAGCAGTACTTC.

A single count supports this clonotype. The chain recombines TRBV6-1 with TRBJ2-1, with 10 bases aligning to TRBD2. Germline CDR1 and CDR2: MNHNS and SASEGT. The trim removed 5 bases at V and 6 bases at J, leaving 1 base unmatched. The CDR3 has 13 amino acids. The CDR3 DNA reads TGTGCCAGCAGTCGACTAGCGGGCAATGAGCAGTTCTTC. It yields the protein CASSRLAGNEQFF.

The V and J genes are TRBV5-1 and TRBJ2-7; D is unclear. The CDR3 contains 14 residues. The V gene's germline CDR1 is SGHRS and CDR2 YFSETQ. Deletions cut 5 bases from V and 1 base from J, with 13 bases between. This CDR3 is CASRPQVSSYEQYF. The CDR3 bases are TGCGCCAGCAGACCCCAGGTTTCTTCCTACGAGCAGTACTTC.

In nucleotides, the CDR3 is TGTGCCAGCCTCCGGGACAGCAGCAATCAGCCCCAGCATTTT. Translating gives CASLRDSSNQPQHF. This chain connects TRBV6-1 to TRBJ1-5; 7 bases fit TRBD1. J was trimmed by 1 base and V by 8 bases; bases with no gene match: 5. Germline V lookup: CDR1 MNHNS, CDR2 SASEGT. This CDR3 contains 14 residues.

This clonotype was recorded a few times. The chain recombines TRBV28 with TRBJ1-1, with D perhaps TRBD1 (5 bases). Between the trimmed V and J ends, which lost 7 bases and 9 bases, there was a span of 18 bases. The CDR3 runs 13 residues. Germline V gives CDR1 MDHEN, CDR2 SYDVKM. The CDR3 nucleotides are TGTGCCAGCACGCATGCGGGGACCCTAAAAGCTTTCTTT. Translation gives CASTHAGTLKAFF.

At least ten counts were recorded for this clonotype. CDR3 in DNA: TGTGCCAGCAGCCAACCACCGAGGGATGAGCAGTTCTTC. Translation gives CASSQPPRDEQFF. The chain uses TRBV6-2 or TRBV6-3 and TRBJ2-1, with D perhaps TRBD2 (5 bases). The CDR3 extends over 13 amino acids. CDR1 and CDR2 from the germline V gene are MNHEY and SVGEGT. V was clipped by 6 bases and J by 8 bases, with 14 bases between them.

This clonotype has at least ten counts. V is TRBV6-1 and J is TRBJ2-3; no definite D call. The V gene's germline CDR1 is MNHNS and CDR2 SASEGT. The germline V and J ends were trimmed by 2 bases and 5 bases, with 5 bases remaining between them. The CDR3 length is 12 residues. CDR3 bases: TGTGCCAGCAGTGAAAATATAGATACGCAGTATTTT. Its translation is CASSENIDTQYF.